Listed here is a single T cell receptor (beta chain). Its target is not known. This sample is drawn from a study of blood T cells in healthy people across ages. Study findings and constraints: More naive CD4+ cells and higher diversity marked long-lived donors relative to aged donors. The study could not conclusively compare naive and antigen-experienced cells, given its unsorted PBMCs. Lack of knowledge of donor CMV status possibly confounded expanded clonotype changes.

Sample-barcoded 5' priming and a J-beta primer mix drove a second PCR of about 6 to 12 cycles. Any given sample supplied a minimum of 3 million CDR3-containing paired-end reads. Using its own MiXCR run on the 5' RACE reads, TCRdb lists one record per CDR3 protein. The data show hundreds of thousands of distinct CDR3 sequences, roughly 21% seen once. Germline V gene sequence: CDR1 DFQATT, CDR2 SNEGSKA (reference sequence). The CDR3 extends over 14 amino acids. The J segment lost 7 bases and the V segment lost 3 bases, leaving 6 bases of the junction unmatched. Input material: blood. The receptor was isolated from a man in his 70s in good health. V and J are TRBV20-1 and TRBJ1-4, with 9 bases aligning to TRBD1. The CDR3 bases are TGCAGTGCTAGGGCCGGGACAGGGTTTGAAAAACTGTTTTTT. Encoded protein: CSARAGTGFEKLFF.